Each of the 16 T cell receptor beta chains below was sequenced from the same sample in a study of OX40 agonist ivuxolimab in advanced cancers. Profiling relied on immunoSEQ multiplex PCR, and the TCRdb table lists in-frame clones only, not all of them. The data contain about 37,000 clones, approximately 80% of them seen just once; the ten biggest clones take up around 20%. The input for sequencing was CD4+ or CD8+ T cells sorted from blood, taken in a trial of the OX40 agonist ivuxolimab. The receptors here all came from an adult with an advanced solid tumor such as melanoma, head and neck, liver or kidney cancer.

This clone was seen a single time. V is TRBV7-6 and J is TRBJ1-1, with D hard to call. CDR1 is SGHVS, CDR2 FNYEAQ, per germline. The CDR3 loop spans 13 amino acids. Trimming removed 3 bases at V and 1 base at J, with 6 bases between. CDR3 sequence reads: CASSFGGNTEAFF. The DNA for the CDR3 is TGTGCCAGCAGCTTTGGAGGGAACACTGAAGCTTTCTTT.

This rearrangement joins TRBV10-3 to TRBJ2-3, with 7 bases matching TRBD2. Germline V CDR1 and CDR2: ENHRY, SYGVKD. V was clipped by 0 bases and J by 6 bases; unmatched bases: 12. The CDR3 is made up of 17 amino acids. Written as DNA, the CDR3 is TGTGCCATCAGTGAGTCCGGGGGAGCGGGGTCTTTTGATACGCAGTATTTT. Its protein product is CAISESGGAGSFDTQYF.

The V call is TRBV4-2, the J call TRBJ2-7; perhaps TRBD2 as D (5 bases). V was trimmed by 0 bases and J by 1 base, leaving 13 bases between them. The CDR3 loop spans 16 amino acids. Germline CDR1 is LGHNA and CDR2 is YNFKEQ. The CDR3: CASSQDEGVGSYEQYF. CDR3 DNA sequence: TGTGCCAGCAGCCAAGATGAGGGAGTAGGGTCCTACGAGCAGTACTTC.

The chain uses TRBV5-4 and TRBJ2-2; no reliable D call. Germline CDR1 SGHNT, CDR2 YYREEE (reference sequence). V was trimmed by 4 bases and J by 0 bases, leaving 4 bases between them. This CDR3 is 13 amino acids long. CDR3 loop: CASSPANTGELFF. The CDR3 DNA is TGTGCCAGCAGCCCCGCGAACACCGGGGAGCTGTTTTTT.

The chain employs TRBV7-9 and TRBJ1-6; no clear D gene. The V gene's germline CDR1 is SEHNR and CDR2 FQNEAQ (reference sequence). V lost 5 bases and J lost 1, with 9 bases in between. The CDR3 is 15 residues long. The CDR3 DNA reads TGTGCCAGCAGCCCCCCCTTATCCTATAATTCACCCCTCCACTTT. This translates into CASSPPLSYNSPLHF.

The chain carries TRBV19 and TRBJ1-5, with D unresolved. This CDR3 has 15 amino acids. The ends were cut back, 4 bases at V and 0 bases at J, with 10 bases in the middle. Germline CDR1 is LNHDA and CDR2 is SQIVND (reference sequence). The CDR3 protein is CASSRTSNSNQPQHF. The CDR3 nucleotides are TGTGCCAGTAGTAGAACCTCTAATAGCAATCAGCCCCAGCATTTT.

This clone was seen only a few times. This chain uses TRBV27 with TRBJ2-2, with 7 bases identical to TRBD1. Germline loops: CDR1 MNHEY, CDR2 SMNVEV (reference sequence). V lost 7 bases, J lost 5 bases, and 10 bases stayed unmatched. The length of the CDR3 is 15 residues. The CDR3, as DNA: TGTGCCAGCATTTCCCTCGAACAGGGGACCGGGGAGCTGTTTTTT. It yields the protein CASISLEQGTGELFF.

This chain uses TRBV19 with TRBJ1-5; D may be TRBD1 (6 bases). This CDR3 contains 13 residues. The germline CDR1 and CDR2 sequences are LNHDA and SQIVND (reference sequence). The V and J ends lost 4 bases and 6 bases respectively, with 10 bases between them. Here the CDR3 DNA reads TGTGCCAGTAGTAGCGCAGGGGCTCAGCCCCAGCATTTT. Translation: CASSSAGAQPQHF.

The V call is TRBV19, the J call TRBJ2-5, with TRBD1 as a possible D gene (6 bases). The assigned J gene may be wrong: the sequence end matches TRBJ2-7 better. Looked up from germline, CDR1 is LNHDA and CDR2 is SQIVND (reference sequence). The CDR3 loop spans 13 amino acids. The CDR3 DNA sequence: TGTGCCAGTAGTGCCGGGGACATATACGAGCAGTACTTC. This gives the protein CASSAGDIYEQYF.

In its sample, this clone ranks as medium-sized. J is TRBJ2-1 and V is TRBV6-4; 7 bases agree with TRBD2. Germline assignment: CDR1 MRHNA and CDR2 SNTAGT. CDR3 length equals 14 residues. The V segment lost 3 bases and the J segment 7 bases; nucleotides outside the gene matches: 6. CDR3 nucleotides: TGTGCCAGCAGTGAGGCGGGAGAGCTAAATGAGCAGTTCTTC. Translation gives CASSEAGELNEQFF.

The chain is built from TRBV27 and TRBJ2-3; D ambiguous. From germline, CDR1 is MNHEY and CDR2 SMNVEV (reference sequence). This CDR3 has 13 residues. With 0 bases removed from V and 6 bases from J, the gap between germline ends came to 7 bases. The CDR3 DNA reads TGTGCCAGCAGTTTATCGATGCCGGATACGCAGTATTTT. It encodes CASSLSMPDTQYF.

This chain links TRBV30 with TRBJ1-1, with D unclear. The CDR3 runs 15 residues. V shed 3 bases and J shed 5 bases, with 19 bases lying between them. Germline-derived CDR1 and CDR2 are GTSNPN and SVGIG (reference sequence). The CDR3 here is CAWSHLSYTRTEAFF. In DNA form, the CDR3 reads TGTGCCTGGAGCCACCTAAGCTACACGAGGACTGAAGCTTTCTTT.

Concerning this clone itself: The same CDR3 is also encoded by other DNA sequences in this sample. The chain carries TRBV27 and TRBJ1-2; D is uncertain. Germline V lookup: CDR1 MNHEY, CDR2 SMNVEV (reference sequence). The CDR3 totals 12 residues. Trimming removed 5 bases from V and 1 base from J, with 5 bases in between. The DNA of the CDR3 is TGTGCCAGCAGTCCTGGTAACTATGGCTACACCTTC. Translation: CASSPGNYGYTF.

The rearrangement links TRBV6-4 to TRBJ1-2; D is undetermined. CDR1 is MRHNA and CDR2 is SNTAGT in the germline V gene. Trimming left V 6 bases short and J 14 bases short, with 19 bases between. The CDR3 runs 12 residues. In DNA form, the CDR3 reads TGTGCCAGCAGGTTGGACGTGGTTGTTGGTACCTTC. It specifies CASRLDVVVGTF.

This clone has a single count. The genes are TRBV6-9 and TRBJ1-2, with 10 positions matching TRBD1. Unmatched junction bases numbered 6, after V lost 3 bases and J lost 5 bases. CDR3 size: 15 residues. Germline CDR1 reads MNHGY; CDR2 reads SVAAGI. The DNA of the CDR3 is TGTGCCAGCAGTTACGGGACAGGGGTTGAGTATGGCTACACCTTC. This gives the protein CASSYGTGVEYGYTF.

On this clone itself: Other DNA sequences from this sample encode an identical CDR3 as well. The chain employs TRBV6-5 and TRBJ1-1; D is possibly TRBD1 (5 bases). Germline V lookup: CDR1 MNHEY, CDR2 SVGAGI. CDR3 length equals 14 residues. Trimming took off 2 bases at V and 5 bases at J, with 12 bases between the two ends. The CDR3 spells CASSYRGLRTEAFF. CDR3 nucleotides: TGTGCCAGCAGTTACAGGGGTCTCAGGACTGAAGCTTTCTTT.